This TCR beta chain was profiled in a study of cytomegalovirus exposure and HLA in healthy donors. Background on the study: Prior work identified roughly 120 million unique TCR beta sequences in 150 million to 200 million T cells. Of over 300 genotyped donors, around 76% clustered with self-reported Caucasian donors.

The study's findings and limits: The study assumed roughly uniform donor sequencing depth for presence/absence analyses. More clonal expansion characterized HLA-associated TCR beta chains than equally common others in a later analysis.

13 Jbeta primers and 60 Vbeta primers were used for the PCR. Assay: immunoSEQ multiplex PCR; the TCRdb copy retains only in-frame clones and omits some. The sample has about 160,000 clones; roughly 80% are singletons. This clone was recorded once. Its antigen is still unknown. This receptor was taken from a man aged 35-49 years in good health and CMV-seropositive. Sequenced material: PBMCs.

The CDR3 protein is CASSLGTPETQYF. In DNA, the CDR3 is TGTGCCAGCAGCTTGGGGACTCCAGAGACCCAGTACTTC. The chain is built from TRBV11-1 and TRBJ2-5; perhaps TRBD2 as D (6 bases). The CDR3 loop spans 13 amino acids. The V end lost 3 bases, the J end lost 4 bases, and 9 bases lay between the germline ends. Germline CDR1 and CDR2: SGHAT and FQDESV (reference sequence).